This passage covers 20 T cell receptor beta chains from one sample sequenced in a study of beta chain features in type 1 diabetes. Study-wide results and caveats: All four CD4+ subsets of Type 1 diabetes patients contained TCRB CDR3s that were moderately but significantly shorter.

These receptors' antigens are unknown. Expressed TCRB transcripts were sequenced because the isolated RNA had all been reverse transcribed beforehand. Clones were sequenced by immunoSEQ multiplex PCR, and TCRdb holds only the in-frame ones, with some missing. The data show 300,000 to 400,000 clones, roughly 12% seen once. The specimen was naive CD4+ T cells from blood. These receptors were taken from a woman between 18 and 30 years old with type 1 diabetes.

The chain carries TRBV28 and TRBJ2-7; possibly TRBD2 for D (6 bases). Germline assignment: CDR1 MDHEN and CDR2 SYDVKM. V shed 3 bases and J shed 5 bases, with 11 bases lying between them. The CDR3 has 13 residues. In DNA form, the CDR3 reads TGTGCCAGCAGTTTCCCCGGGGGAGACGAGCAGTACGTC. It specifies CASSFPGGDEQYV.

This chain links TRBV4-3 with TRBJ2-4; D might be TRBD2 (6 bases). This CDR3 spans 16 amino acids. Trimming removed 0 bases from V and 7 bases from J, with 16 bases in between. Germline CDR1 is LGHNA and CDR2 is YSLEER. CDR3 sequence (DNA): TGCGCCAGCAGCCAAGATCGACACGGGGGAGGTAACATTCAGTACTTC. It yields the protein CASSQDRHGGGNIQYF.

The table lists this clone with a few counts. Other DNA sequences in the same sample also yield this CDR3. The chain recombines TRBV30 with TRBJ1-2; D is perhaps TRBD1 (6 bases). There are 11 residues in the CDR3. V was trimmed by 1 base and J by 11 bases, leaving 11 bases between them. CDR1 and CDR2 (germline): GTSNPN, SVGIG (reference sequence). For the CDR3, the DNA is TGTGCCTGGAGTGGAGGGGGGGGATACACCTTC. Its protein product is CAWSGGGGYTF.

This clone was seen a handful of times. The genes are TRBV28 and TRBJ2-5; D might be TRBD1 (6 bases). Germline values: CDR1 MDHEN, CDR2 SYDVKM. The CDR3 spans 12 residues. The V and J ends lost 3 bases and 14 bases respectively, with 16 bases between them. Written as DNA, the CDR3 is TGTGCCAGCAGTTTCTTATCAGGGGTGGGATACTTC. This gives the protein CASSFLSGVGYF.

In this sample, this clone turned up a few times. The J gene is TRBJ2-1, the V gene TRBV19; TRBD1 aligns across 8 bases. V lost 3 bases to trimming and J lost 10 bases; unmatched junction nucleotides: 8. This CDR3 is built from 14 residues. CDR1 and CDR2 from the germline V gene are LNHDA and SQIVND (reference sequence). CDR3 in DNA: TGTGCCAGTAGTATTGGGGGACAGGTCGGGGAGCAGTTCTTC. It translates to CASSIGGQVGEQFF.

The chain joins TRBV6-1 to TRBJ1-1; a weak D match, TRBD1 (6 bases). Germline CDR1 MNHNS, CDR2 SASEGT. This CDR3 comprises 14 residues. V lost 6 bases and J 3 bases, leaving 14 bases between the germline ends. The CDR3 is CASRIRGWDTEAFF. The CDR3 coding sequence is TGTGCCAGCAGGATCAGGGGTTGGGACACTGAAGCTTTCTTT.

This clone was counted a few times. DNA of the CDR3: TGTGCCAGCAGCACCCGAGATATTAGCGGCCCCACCAACTACGAGCAGTACGTC. It yields the protein CASSTRDISGPTNYEQYV. The chain recombines TRBV21-1 with TRBJ2-7; no check of the table's D call, TRBD2, against the DNA was made. TRBV21-1 is assigned pseudogene status. The CDR3 is 18 amino acids.

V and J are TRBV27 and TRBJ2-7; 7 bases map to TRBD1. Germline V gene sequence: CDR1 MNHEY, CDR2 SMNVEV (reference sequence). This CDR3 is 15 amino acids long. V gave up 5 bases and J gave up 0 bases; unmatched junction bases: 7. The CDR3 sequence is CASSASRGFSYEQYV. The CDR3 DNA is TGTGCCAGCAGTGCCTCCAGGGGGTTCTCCTACGAGCAGTACGTC.

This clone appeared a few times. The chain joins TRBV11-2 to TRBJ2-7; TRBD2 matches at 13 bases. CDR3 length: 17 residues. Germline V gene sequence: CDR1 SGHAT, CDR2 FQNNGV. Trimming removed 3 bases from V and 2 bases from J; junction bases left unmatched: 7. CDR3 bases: TGTGCCAGCAGCTTCGACGGACTAGCGGGAGTCCCCTACGAGCAGTACGTC. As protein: CASSFDGLAGVPYEQYV.

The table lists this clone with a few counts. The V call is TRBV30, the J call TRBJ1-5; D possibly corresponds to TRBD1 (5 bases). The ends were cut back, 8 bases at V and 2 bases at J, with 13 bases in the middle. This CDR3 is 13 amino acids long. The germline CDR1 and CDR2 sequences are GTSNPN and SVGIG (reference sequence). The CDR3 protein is CAARGPGNQPQHF. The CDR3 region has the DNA TGTGCCGCGCGGGGACCCGGCAATCAGCCCCAGCATTTT.

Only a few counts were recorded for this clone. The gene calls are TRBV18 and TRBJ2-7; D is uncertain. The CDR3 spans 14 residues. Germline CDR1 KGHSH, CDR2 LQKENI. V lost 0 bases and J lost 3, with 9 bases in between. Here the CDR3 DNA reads TGTGCCAGCTCACCACCGGGTAGCAGCTACGAGCAGTACTTC. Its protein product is CASSPPGSSYEQYF.

This CDR3 is CASSLGQNSYEQYF. As DNA, the CDR3 is TGCGCCAGCAGCTTGGGACAGAACTCCTACGAGCAGTACTTC. J is TRBJ2-7 and V is TRBV5-1, with a tentative D call TRBD1 (5 bases). Trimming stripped 0 bases from V and 0 bases from J, with 7 bases between. The CDR3 sequence is 14 residues long. The germline CDR1 and CDR2 sequences are SGHRS and YFSETQ.

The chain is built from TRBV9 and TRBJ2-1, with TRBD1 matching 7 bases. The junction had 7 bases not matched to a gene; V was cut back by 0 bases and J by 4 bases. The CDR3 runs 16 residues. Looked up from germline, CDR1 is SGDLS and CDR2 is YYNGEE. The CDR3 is CASSVGQGRRYNEQFF. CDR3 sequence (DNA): TGTGCCAGCAGCGTAGGACAGGGACGGAGGTACAATGAGCAGTTCTTC.

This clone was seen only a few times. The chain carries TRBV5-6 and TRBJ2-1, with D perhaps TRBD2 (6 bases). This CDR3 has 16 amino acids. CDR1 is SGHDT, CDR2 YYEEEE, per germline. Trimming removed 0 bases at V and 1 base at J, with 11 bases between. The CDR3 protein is CASSLEAGSSYNEQFF. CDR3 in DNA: TGTGCCAGCAGCTTGGAAGCGGGTTCTTCCTACAATGAGCAGTTCTTC.

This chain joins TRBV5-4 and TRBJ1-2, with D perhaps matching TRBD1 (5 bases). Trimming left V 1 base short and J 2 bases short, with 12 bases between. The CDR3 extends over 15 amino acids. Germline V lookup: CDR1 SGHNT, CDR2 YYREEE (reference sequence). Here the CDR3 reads CASSLQARQNYGYTF. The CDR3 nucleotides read TGTGCCAGCAGCTTGCAGGCCAGACAGAACTATGGCTACACCTTC.

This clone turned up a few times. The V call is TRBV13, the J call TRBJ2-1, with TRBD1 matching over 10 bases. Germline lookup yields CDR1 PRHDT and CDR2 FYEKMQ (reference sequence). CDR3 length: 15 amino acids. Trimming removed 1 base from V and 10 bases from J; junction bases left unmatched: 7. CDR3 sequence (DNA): TGTGCCAGCAGCTTAGAGGGACAGGGGATTCGCGAGCAGTTCTTC. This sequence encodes CASSLEGQGIREQFF.

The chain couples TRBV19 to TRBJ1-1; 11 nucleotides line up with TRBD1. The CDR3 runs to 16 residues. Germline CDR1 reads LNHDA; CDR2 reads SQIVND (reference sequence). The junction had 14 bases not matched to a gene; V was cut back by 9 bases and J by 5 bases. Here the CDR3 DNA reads TGTGCCAGCGACAGGACAGGGGGCCATTTGGGGACTGAAGCTTTCTTT. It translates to CASDRTGGHLGTEAFF. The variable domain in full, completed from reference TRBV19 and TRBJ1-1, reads DGGITQSPKYLFRKEGQNVTLSCEQNLNHDAMYWYRQDPGQGLRLIYYSQIVNDFQKGDIAEGYSVSREKKESFPLTVTSAQKNPTAFYLCASDRTGGHLGTEAFFGQGTRLTVV.

CDR3 in DNA: TGTGCCAGCAGTTCCAGGGGAACCGGCAATCAGCCCCAGCATTTT. Its translation is CASSSRGTGNQPQHF. The chain has TRBV6-6 and TRBJ1-5; a weak D match, TRBD1 (6 bases). Germline V gene lookup returns CDR1 MNHNY and CDR2 SVGAGI (reference sequence). V was cut by 4 bases and J by 2 bases, with 12 bases left in between. The CDR3 length is 15 residues.

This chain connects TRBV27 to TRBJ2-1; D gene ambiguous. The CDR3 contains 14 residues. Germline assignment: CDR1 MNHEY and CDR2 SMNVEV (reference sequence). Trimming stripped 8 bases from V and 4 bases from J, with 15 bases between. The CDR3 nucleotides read TGTGCCAGCCTAAGTCGCGGCCGGTACAATGAGCAGTTCTTC. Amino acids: CASLSRGRYNEQFF.

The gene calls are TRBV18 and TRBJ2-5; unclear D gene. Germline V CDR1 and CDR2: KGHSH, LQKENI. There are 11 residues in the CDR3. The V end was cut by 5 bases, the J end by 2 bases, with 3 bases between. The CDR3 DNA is TGTGCCAGCTCAATACAAGAGACCCAGTACTTC. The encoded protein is CASSIQETQYF.